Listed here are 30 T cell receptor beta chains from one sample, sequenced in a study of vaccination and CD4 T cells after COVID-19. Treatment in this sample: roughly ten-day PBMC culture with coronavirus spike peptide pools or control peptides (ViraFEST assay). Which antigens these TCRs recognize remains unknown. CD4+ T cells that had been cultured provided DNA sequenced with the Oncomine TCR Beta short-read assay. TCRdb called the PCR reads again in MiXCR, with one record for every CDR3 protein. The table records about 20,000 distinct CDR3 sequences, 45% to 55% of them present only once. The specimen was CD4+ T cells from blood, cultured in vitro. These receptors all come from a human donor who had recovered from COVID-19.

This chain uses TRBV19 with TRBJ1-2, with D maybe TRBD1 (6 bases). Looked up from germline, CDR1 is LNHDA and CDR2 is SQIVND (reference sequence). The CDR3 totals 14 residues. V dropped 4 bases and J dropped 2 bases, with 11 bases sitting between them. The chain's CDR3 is CASSTGQTNYGYTF. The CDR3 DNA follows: TGTGCCAGTAGTACCGGACAGACGAACTATGGCTACACCTTC.

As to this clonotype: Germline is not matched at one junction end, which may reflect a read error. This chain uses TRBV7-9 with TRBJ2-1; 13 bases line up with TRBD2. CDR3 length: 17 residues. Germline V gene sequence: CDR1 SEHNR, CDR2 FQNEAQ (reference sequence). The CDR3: CASSPIRTSGRMGEQFF. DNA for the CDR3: TGCGCCAGCAGCCCCATCCGGACTAGCGGGAGAATGGGTGAGCAGTTCTTC.

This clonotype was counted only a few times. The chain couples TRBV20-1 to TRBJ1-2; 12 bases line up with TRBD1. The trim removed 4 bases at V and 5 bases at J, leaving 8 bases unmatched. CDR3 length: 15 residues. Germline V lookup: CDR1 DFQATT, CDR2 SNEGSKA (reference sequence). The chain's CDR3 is CSANPGQGAGYGYTF. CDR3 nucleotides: TGCAGTGCTAACCCGGGACAGGGGGCGGGTTATGGCTACACCTTC.

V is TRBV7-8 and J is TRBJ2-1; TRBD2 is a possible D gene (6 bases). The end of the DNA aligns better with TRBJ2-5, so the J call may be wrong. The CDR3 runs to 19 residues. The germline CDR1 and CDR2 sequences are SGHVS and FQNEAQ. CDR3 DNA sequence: TGTGCCAGCAGCTTAGTCTCCGCGGGGACGATGGTTGATGGAGAGACCCAGTACTTC. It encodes CASSLVSAGTMVDGETQYF.

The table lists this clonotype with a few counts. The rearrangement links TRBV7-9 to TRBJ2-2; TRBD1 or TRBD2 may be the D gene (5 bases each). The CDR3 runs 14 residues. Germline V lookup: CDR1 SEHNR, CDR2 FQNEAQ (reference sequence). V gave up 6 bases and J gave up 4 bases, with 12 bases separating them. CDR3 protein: CASSSGTSTGELFF. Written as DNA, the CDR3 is TGTGCCAGCAGTTCCGGGACGAGCACCGGGGAGCTGTTTTTT.

CDR3 amino acids: CASSPSSGGWTDTQYF. CDR3 DNA: TGTGCCAGCAGCCCCTCTAGCGGGGGGTGGACAGATACGCAGTATTTT. The chain carries TRBV6-1 and TRBJ2-3, with 11 bases fitting TRBD2. With 6 bases clipped from V and 3 bases from J, the junction kept 8 bases outside the gene matches. This CDR3 spans 16 amino acids. Germline V gene data show CDR1 as MNHNS and CDR2 as SASEGT.

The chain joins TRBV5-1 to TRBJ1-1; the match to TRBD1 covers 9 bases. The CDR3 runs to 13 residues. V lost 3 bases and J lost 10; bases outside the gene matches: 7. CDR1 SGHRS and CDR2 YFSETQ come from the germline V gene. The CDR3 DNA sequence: TGCGCCAGCAGCTCTGACAGGGGGAATGGAGCTTTCTTT. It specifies CASSSDRGNGAFF.

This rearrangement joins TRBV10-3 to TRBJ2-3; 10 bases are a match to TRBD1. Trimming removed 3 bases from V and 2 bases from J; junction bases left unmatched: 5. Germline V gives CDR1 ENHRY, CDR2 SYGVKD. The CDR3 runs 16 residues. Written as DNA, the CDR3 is TGTGCCATCAGTGAACCGGGACAGGGGTCCACAGATACGCAGTATTTT. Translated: CAISEPGQGSTDTQYF.

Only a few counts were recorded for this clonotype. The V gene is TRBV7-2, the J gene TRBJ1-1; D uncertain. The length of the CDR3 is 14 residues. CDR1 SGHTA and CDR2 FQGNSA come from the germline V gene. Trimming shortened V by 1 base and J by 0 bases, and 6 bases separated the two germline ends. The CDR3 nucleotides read TGTGCCAGCAGCTTAGATAGGGTGAACACTGAAGCTTTCTTT. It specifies CASSLDRVNTEAFF. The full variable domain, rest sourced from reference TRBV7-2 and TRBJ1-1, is GAGVSQSPSNKVTEKGKDVELRCDPISGHTALYWYRQSLGQGLEFLIYFQGNSAPDKSGLPSDRFSAERTGGSVSTLTIQRTQQEDSAVYLCASSLDRVNTEAFFGQGTRLTVV.

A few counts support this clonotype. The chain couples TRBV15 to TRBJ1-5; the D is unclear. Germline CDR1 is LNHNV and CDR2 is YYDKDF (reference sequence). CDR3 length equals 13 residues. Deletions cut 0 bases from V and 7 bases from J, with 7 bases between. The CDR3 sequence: CATSRDPRQPQHF. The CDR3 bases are TGTGCCACCAGCAGAGACCCCCGCCAGCCCCAGCATTTT. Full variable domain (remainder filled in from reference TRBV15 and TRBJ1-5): DAMVIQNPRYQVTQFGKPVTLSCSQTLNHNVMYWYQQKSSQAPKLLFHYYDKDFNNEADTPDNFQSRRPNTSFCFLDIRSPGLGDTAMYLCATSRDPRQPQHFGDGTRLSIL.

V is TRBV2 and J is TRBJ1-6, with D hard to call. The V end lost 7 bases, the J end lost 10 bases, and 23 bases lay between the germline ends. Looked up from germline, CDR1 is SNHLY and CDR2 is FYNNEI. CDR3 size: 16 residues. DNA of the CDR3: TGTGCCAGCACCGTTGACAACATTTCAGGTAGATCACCCCTCCACTTT. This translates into CASTVDNISGRSPLHF.

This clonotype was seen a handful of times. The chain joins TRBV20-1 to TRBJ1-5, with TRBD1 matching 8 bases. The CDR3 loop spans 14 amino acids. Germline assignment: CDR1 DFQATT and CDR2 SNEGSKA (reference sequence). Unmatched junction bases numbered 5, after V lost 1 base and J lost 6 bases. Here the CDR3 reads CSARGGQDIQPQHF. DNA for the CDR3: TGCAGTGCTAGAGGGGGACAGGACATTCAGCCCCAGCATTTT.

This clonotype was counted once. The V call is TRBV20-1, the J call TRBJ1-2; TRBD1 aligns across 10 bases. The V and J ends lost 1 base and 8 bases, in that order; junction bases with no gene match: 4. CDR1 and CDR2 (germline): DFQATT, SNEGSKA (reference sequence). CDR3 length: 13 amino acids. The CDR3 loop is CSARGQGADGYTF. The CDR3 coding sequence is TGCAGTGCTAGAGGACAGGGGGCTGACGGCTACACCTTC.

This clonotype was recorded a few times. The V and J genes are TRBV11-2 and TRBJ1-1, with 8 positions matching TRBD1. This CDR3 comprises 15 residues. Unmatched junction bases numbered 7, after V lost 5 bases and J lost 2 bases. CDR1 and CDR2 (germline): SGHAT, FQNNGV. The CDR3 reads CASSRIGQGNTEAFF. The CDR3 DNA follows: TGTGCCAGCAGCCGAATAGGACAGGGCAACACTGAAGCTTTCTTT.

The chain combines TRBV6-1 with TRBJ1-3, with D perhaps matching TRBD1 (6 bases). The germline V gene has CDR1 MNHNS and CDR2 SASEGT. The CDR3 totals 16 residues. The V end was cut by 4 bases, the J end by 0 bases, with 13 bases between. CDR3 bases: TGTGCCAGCAGTGTAGGGGACACTCTCTCTGGAAACACCATATATTTT. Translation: CASSVGDTLSGNTIYF.

The CDR3 protein is CASSLGTEAFF. DNA of the CDR3: TGTGCCAGCAGTTTAGGGACAGAAGCTTTCTTT. The chain couples TRBV6-5 to TRBJ1-1; TRBD1 might be the D (6 bases). The germline V and J ends were trimmed by 4 bases and 8 bases, with 8 bases remaining between them. Germline-derived CDR1 and CDR2 are MNHEY and SVGAGI. This CDR3 is 11 amino acids long.

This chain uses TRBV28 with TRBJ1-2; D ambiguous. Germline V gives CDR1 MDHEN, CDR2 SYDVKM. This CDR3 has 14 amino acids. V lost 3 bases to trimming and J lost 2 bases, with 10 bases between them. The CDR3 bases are TGTGCCAGCAGTTTCCCGGGGAGGAACTATGGCTACACCTTC. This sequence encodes CASSFPGRNYGYTF.

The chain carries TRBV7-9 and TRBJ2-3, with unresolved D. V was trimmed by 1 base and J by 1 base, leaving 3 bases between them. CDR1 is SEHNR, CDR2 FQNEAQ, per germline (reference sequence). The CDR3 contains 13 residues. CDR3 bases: TGTGCCAGCAGCTTAGAGGGCACAGATACGCAGTATTTT. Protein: CASSLEGTDTQYF.

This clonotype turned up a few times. The CDR3 region has the DNA TGTGCCAGCAGTTCGGGGGGCACCAATCAGCCCCAGCATTTT. This sequence encodes CASSSGGTNQPQHF. The rearrangement uses TRBV6-2 or TRBV6-3 and TRBJ1-5, with D possibly being TRBD1 (6 bases). With 4 bases removed from V and 3 bases from J, the gap between germline ends came to 10 bases. The CDR3 extends over 14 amino acids. CDR1 is MNHEY and CDR2 is SVGEGT in the germline V gene.

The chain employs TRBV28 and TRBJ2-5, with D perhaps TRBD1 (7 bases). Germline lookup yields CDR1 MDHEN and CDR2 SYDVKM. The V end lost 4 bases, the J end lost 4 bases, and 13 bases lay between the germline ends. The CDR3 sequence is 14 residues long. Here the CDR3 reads CASSSRQGGETQYF. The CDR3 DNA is TGTGCCAGCAGTTCCCGACAGGGAGGAGAGACCCAGTACTTC.

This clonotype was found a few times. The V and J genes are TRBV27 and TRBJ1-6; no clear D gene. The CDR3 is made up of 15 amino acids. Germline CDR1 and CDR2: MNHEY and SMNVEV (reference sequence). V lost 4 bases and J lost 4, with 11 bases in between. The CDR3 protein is CASSSSTRYNSPLHF. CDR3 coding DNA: TGTGCCAGCAGTTCCTCGACACGGTATAATTCACCCCTCCACTTT.

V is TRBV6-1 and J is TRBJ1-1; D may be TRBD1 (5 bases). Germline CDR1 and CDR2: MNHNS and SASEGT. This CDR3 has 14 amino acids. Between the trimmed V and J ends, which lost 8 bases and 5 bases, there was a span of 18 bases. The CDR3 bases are TGTGCCAGCGCCAGGAGGCAGGGAGGAACTGAAGCTTTCTTT. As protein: CASARRQGGTEAFF.

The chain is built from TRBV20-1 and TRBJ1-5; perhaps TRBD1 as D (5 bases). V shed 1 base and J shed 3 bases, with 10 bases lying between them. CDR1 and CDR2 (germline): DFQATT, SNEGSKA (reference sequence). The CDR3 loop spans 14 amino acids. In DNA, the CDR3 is TGCAGTGCTAGAGCGGGGCCCGTCAATCAGCCCCAGCATTTT. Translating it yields CSARAGPVNQPQHF.

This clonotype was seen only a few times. CDR3 region: CASSKDKGLSTDTQYF. As DNA, the CDR3 is TGTGCCAGCAGCAAAGACAAGGGGTTGAGCACAGATACGCAGTATTTT. The chain combines TRBV21-1 with TRBJ2-3; no DNA check was done on the table's D call, TRBD1. TRBV21-1 is annotated as a pseudogene. The CDR3 runs to 16 residues.

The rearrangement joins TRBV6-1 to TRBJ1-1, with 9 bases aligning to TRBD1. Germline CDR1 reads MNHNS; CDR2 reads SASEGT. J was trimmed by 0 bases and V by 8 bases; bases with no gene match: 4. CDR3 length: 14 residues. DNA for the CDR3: TGTGCCAGCTCCCGGGACAGGGTGAACACTGAAGCTTTCTTT. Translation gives CASSRDRVNTEAFF.

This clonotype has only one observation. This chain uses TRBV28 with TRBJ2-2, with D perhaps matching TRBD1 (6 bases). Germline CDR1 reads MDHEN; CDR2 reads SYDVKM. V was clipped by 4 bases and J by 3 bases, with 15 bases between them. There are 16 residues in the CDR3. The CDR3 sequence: CASSWDTKGYTGELFF. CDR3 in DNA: TGTGCCAGCAGTTGGGACACGAAAGGGTACACCGGGGAGCTGTTTTTT.

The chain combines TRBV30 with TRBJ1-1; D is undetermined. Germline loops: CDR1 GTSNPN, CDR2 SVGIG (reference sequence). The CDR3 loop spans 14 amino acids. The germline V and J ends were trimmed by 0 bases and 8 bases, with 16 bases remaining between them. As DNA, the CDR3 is TGTGCCTGGAGTGTTTCTCTACGGCCACTAGAAGCTTTCTTT. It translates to CAWSVSLRPLEAFF.

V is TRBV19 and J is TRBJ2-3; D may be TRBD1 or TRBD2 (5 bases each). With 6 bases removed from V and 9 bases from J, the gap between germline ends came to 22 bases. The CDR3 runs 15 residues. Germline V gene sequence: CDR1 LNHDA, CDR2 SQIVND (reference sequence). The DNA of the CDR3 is TGTGCCAGTAGGTCCGGGACCGCCGGGTTCGGAACGCAGTATTTT. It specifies CASRSGTAGFGTQYF.

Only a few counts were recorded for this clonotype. The CDR3 DNA sequence: TGTGCCACCAGTGCGCAGGGGAACACTGAAGCTTTCTTT. It codes for CATSAQGNTEAFF. The J gene is TRBJ1-1, the V gene TRBV24-1, with D possibly TRBD1 on 5 matching bases. CDR3 length: 13 amino acids. Germline V gene lookup returns CDR1 KGHDR and CDR2 SFDVKD. Trimming pared 5 bases from V and 1 base from J, leaving 7 bases between.

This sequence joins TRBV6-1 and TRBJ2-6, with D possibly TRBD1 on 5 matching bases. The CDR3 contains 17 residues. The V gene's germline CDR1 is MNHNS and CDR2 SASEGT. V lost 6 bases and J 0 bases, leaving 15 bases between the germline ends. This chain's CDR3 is CASSYQGRYSGANVLTF. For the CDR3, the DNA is TGTGCCAGCAGCTATCAGGGAAGGTACTCTGGGGCCAACGTCCTGACTTTC.